The 13 T cell receptor beta chains below were found in one sample sequenced in a study of blood T cells in healthy people across ages. A J-beta primer mix and a sample-barcoded 5' primer were used in a second PCR of about 6 to 12 cycles. TCRdb ran MiXCR on the 5' RACE reads and lists one entry per CDR3 protein. This sample yields a few hundred thousand distinct CDR3 sequences, of which 45% to 60% are seen a single time; about 54% belongs to the top ten. The specimen sequenced was blood. The receptor source for this set is a man aged 55 to 70 in good health.

The chain employs TRBV20-1 and TRBJ2-7; D not certain. CDR1 is DFQATT and CDR2 is SNEGSKA in the germline V gene (reference sequence). The CDR3 runs 12 residues. Trimming shortened V by 6 bases and J by 6 bases, and 15 bases separated the two germline ends. The CDR3 protein is CSARWPGSEQYF. The CDR3 region has the DNA TGCAGTGCCCGATGGCCTGGGTCCGAGCAGTACTTC.

The V and J genes are TRBV5-1 and TRBJ1-1, with D tentatively TRBD1 (6 bases). Deletions cut 4 bases from V and 2 bases from J, with 18 bases between. The germline V gene has CDR1 SGHRS and CDR2 YFSETQ. This CDR3 is built from 16 residues. The CDR3 is CASSLRGGGLNTEAFF. The DNA of the CDR3 is TGCGCCAGCAGCCTACGGGGTGGGGGCCTCAACACTGAAGCTTTCTTT.

The rearrangement links TRBV15 to TRBJ2-7, with D unclear. Trimming stripped 3 bases from V and 2 bases from J, with 11 bases between. Germline V gene data show CDR1 as LNHNV and CDR2 as YYDKDF (reference sequence). This CDR3 spans 14 amino acids. The CDR3 DNA sequence: TGTGCCACCAGCAGGGCGGCACTGACCTACGAGCAGTACTTC. Its translation is CATSRAALTYEQYF.

This clonotype was seen only a few times. CDR3 amino acids: CASTLLLSGANVLTF. The CDR3 bases are TGTGCCAGCACTCTCCTGCTCTCTGGGGCCAACGTCCTGACTTTC. This sequence joins TRBV2 and TRBJ2-6; unclear D gene. With 7 bases removed from V and 0 bases from J, the gap between germline ends came to 10 bases. The CDR3 sequence is 15 residues long. Germline V gives CDR1 SNHLY, CDR2 FYNNEI.

A single count supports this clonotype. This chain joins TRBV6-1 and TRBJ2-4; no firm D call. The last part of the DNA fits TRBJ2-7 better; the J call may be wrong. The V gene's germline CDR1 is MNHNS and CDR2 SASEGT. The CDR3 loop spans 15 amino acids. CDR3 protein: CASSAENGGNYEQYF. The CDR3 DNA reads as TGTGCCAGCAGTGCCGAAAATGGCGGCAACTACGAGCAGTACTTC.

The chain's CDR3 is CSADVTSGNYEQYF. CDR3 sequence (DNA): TGCAGTGCCGATGTGACTAGCGGGAACTACGAGCAGTACTTC. This sequence joins TRBV20-1 and TRBJ2-7; 11 bases match TRBD2. Germline V gene data show CDR1 as DFQATT and CDR2 as SNEGSKA (reference sequence). The V segment lost 6 bases and the J segment 3 bases; nucleotides outside the gene matches: 7. The CDR3 has 14 amino acids.

This clonotype was seen more than once but under ten times. The rearrangement uses TRBV11-2 and TRBJ2-6; 7 bases are shared with TRBD1. The CDR3 covers 16 residues. The germline V gene has CDR1 SGHAT and CDR2 FQNNGV. V lost 6 bases and J lost 0; bases outside the gene matches: 5. CDR3 loop: CASSRDRSSGANVLTF. CDR3 DNA sequence: TGTGCCAGCAGTAGGGACAGAAGCTCTGGGGCCAACGTCCTGACTTTC.

The V gene is TRBV5-8, the J gene TRBJ2-1, with D unresolved. This CDR3 has 12 residues. V was pared by 4 bases and J by 12 bases, with 14 bases between. Germline CDR1 is SGHTS and CDR2 is YDEGEE. CDR3 loop: CASSPNWVVQFF. Here the CDR3 DNA reads TGTGCCAGCAGCCCGAACTGGGTGGTGCAGTTCTTC.

This clonotype occurred a few times. V is TRBV6-2 or TRBV6-3 and J is TRBJ1-1, with D tentatively TRBD1 (6 bases). V was cut by 0 bases and J by 7 bases, with 18 bases left in between. Germline values: CDR1 MNHEY, CDR2 SVGEGT. This CDR3 is 16 amino acids long. DNA for the CDR3: TGTGCCAGCAGTTACTCGGGACAAACTAAACGTGGTGAAGCTTTCTTT. As protein: CASSYSGQTKRGEAFF.

In regard to this clonotype: With a much larger clone just one base away, this may be a read error. The genes are TRBV14 and TRBJ2-2, with TRBD2 as a possible D gene (5 bases). The V gene's germline CDR1 is SGHDN and CDR2 FVKESK. The CDR3 is 14 amino acids. CDR3 residues: CASSQGLSTGEPFF. CDR3 nucleotide sequence: TGTGCCAGCAGCCAGGGGTTAAGCACCGGGGAGCCGTTTTTT. The full variable domain, rest sourced from reference TRBV14 and TRBJ2-2, is EAGVTQFPSHSVIEKGQTVTLRCDPISGHDNLYWYRRVMGKEIKFLLHFVKESKQDESGMPNNRFLAERTGGTYSTLKVQPAELEDSGVYFCASSQGLSTGEPFFGEGSRLTVL.

The sample holds a few counts of this clonotype. This chain connects TRBV7-2 to TRBJ1-2, with D perhaps TRBD1 (5 bases). V lost 5 bases to trimming and J lost 4 bases, with 23 bases between them. This CDR3 spans 17 amino acids. The V gene's germline CDR1 is SGHTA and CDR2 FQGNSA. CDR3 protein: CASSLDRTTSNIYGYTF. CDR3 nucleotides: TGTGCCAGCAGCCTCGACAGAACGACTTCAAACATCTATGGCTACACCTTC. The variable domain in full, completed from reference TRBV7-2 and TRBJ1-2, reads GAGVSQSPSNKVTEKGKDVELRCDPISGHTALYWYRQSLGQGLEFLIYFQGNSAPDKSGLPSDRFSAERTGGSVSTLTIQRTQQEDSAVYLCASSLDRTTSNIYGYTFGSGTRLTVV.

V is TRBV24-1 and J is TRBJ2-1; D possibly uses TRBD1 or TRBD2 (6 bases each). CDR1 is KGHDR and CDR2 is SFDVKD in the germline V gene. CDR3 length equals 15 residues. V lost 5 bases to trimming and J lost 0 bases, with 10 bases between them. This CDR3 reads CATSVTGASYNEQFF. The CDR3 region has the DNA TGTGCCACCAGTGTAACGGGGGCCTCCTACAATGAGCAGTTCTTC.

The J gene is TRBJ2-4, the V gene TRBV20-1; D is undetermined. The J call is doubtful: the DNA matches TRBJ2-5 better. Germline V gene data show CDR1 as DFQATT and CDR2 as SNEGSKA (reference sequence). This CDR3 is built from 15 residues. The DNA for the CDR3 is TGCAGTGCTAGAGAATCGGGCGGAGCAGAAGAGACCCAGTACTTC. Its protein product is CSARESGGAEETQYF.